The 27 T cell receptor beta chains given below trace back to one sample, sequenced in a study of blood T cell repertoires in COVID-19. The repertoire was sequenced with immunoSEQ multiplex PCR; TCRdb's copy has only in-frame clones and lacks some. The data hold 150,000 to 250,000 clones, with roughly 84% observed a single time. What was sequenced was PBMCs or T cells enriched from blood (not recorded which). The origin of the receptors is a middle-aged man who had recovered from COVID-19.

The chain is built from TRBV19 and TRBJ1-2, with 12 bases lining up with TRBD1. V lost 3 bases to trimming and J lost 5 bases; unmatched junction nucleotides: 4. The CDR3 runs to 15 residues. Germline CDR1 reads LNHDA; CDR2 reads SQIVND (reference sequence). In nucleotides, the CDR3 is TGTGCCAGTAGTATCGGGACAGGGGGCGTGTATGGCTACACCTTC. Its protein is CASSIGTGGVYGYTF.

This clone was picked up one time. This chain uses TRBV7-9 with TRBJ1-2, with a tentative D call TRBD1 (5 bases). Germline assignment: CDR1 SEHNR and CDR2 FQNEAQ (reference sequence). CDR3 size: 15 residues. Between the trimmed V and J ends, which lost 4 bases and 2 bases, there was a span of 14 bases. The DNA for the CDR3 is TGTGCCAGCAGCTCCACCTCGACAGTCAACTATGGCTACACCTTC. Protein sequence: CASSSTSTVNYGYTF.

This rearrangement joins TRBV3-1 (or the pseudogene TRBV3-2) to TRBJ1-1; D not resolved. The CDR3 consists of 12 residues. V shed 0 bases and J shed 12 bases, with 11 bases lying between them. Germline assignment: CDR1 LGHDT and CDR2 YNNKEL (reference sequence). CDR3 in DNA: TGTGCCAGCAGCCAAGAACGGCGGGGAACTTTCTTT. This translates into CASSQERRGTFF.

The rearrangement links TRBV18 to TRBJ2-7; D gene ambiguous. V lost 3 bases and J 1 base, leaving 10 bases between the germline ends. This CDR3 comprises 14 residues. The germline CDR1 and CDR2 sequences are KGHSH and LQKENI. In nucleotides, the CDR3 is TGTGCCAGCTCACCGTTAGAGACATCCTACGAGCAGTACTTC. Translated: CASSPLETSYEQYF.

This chain links TRBV4-3 with TRBJ2-1, with 7 nucleotides matching TRBD2. This CDR3 has 19 residues. CDR1 and CDR2 from the germline V gene are LGHNA and YSLEER. The V gene end was trimmed by 4 bases and the J gene end by 0 bases; junction bases not matched to a gene: 15. For the CDR3, the DNA is TGCGCCAGCAGCCCGGGGGGAGACAGTCCATCCAGCTCCTACAATGAGCAGTTCTTC. It yields the protein CASSPGGDSPSSSYNEQFF.

The chain couples TRBV7-9 to TRBJ2-7; D not certain. V shed 1 base and J shed 5 bases, with 6 bases lying between them. Germline CDR1 reads SEHNR; CDR2 reads FQNEAQ (reference sequence). This CDR3 comprises 12 residues. CDR3 in amino acids: CASSLVINEQYF. CDR3 nucleotides: TGTGCCAGCAGCTTAGTAATTAACGAGCAGTACTTC. Full variable domain (rest looked up from reference TRBV7-9 and TRBJ2-7): DTGVSQNPRHKITKRGQNVTFRCDPISEHNRLYWYRQTLGQGPEFLTYFQNEAQLEKSRLLSDRFSAERPKGSFSTLEIQRTEQGDSAMYLCASSLVINEQYFGPGTRLTVT.

This sequence joins TRBV5-1 and TRBJ1-1; maybe TRBD1 (6 bases). Germline CDR1 SGHRS, CDR2 YFSETQ. The CDR3 is made up of 14 amino acids. The V end lost 5 bases, the J end lost 0 bases, and 11 bases lay between the germline ends. The CDR3 loop is CASRPRGMNTEAFF. The CDR3 DNA follows: TGCGCCAGCAGACCTAGGGGGATGAACACTGAAGCTTTCTTT.

This clone was picked up one time. The chain couples TRBV28 to TRBJ1-4; maybe TRBD1 (5 bases). The V gene's germline CDR1 is MDHEN and CDR2 SYDVKM. This CDR3 is built from 16 residues. V gave up 1 base and J gave up 3 bases, with 12 bases separating them. CDR3 protein: CASSLFGQGSNEKLFF. As DNA, the CDR3 is TGTGCCAGCAGTTTATTCGGCCAGGGATCTAATGAAAAACTGTTTTTT.

The rearrangement joins TRBV19 to TRBJ1-6, with D maybe TRBD1 (5 bases). From germline, CDR1 is LNHDA and CDR2 SQIVND (reference sequence). There are 14 residues in the CDR3. V was cut by 6 bases and J by 10 bases, with 16 bases left in between. CDR3 bases: TGTGCCAGTAGCAATATGCAGGGTACCTCACCCCTCCACTTT. Amino acid sequence: CASSNMQGTSPLHF.

The chain has TRBV27 and TRBJ2-5, with TRBD1 matching over 9 bases. Trimming removed 6 bases from V and 4 bases from J; junction bases left unmatched: 6. The germline gives CDR1 MNHEY, CDR2 SMNVEV (reference sequence). This CDR3 region has 14 residues. The CDR3 is CASRTGGALETQYF. DNA of the CDR3: TGTGCCAGCAGAACAGGGGGCGCGTTAGAGACCCAGTACTTC.

The rearrangement joins TRBV18 to TRBJ2-7; no clear D gene. V lost 6 bases to trimming and J lost 3 bases, with 15 bases between them. Germline V gene lookup returns CDR1 KGHSH and CDR2 LQKENI. This CDR3 comprises 14 residues. The CDR3 protein is CASSHGDSNYEQYF. The CDR3 nucleotides read TGTGCCAGCTCCCACGGAGACTCAAACTACGAGCAGTACTTC.

The rearrangement joins TRBV5-1 to TRBJ1-3, with D hard to call. In germline, CDR1 is SGHRS, CDR2 YFSETQ. The CDR3 totals 13 residues. Trimming took 1 base from V and 0 from J, leaving 2 bases between them. Here the CDR3 reads CASSLYSGNTIYF. The CDR3 DNA is TGCGCCAGCAGCTTGTACTCTGGAAACACCATATATTTT.

The rearrangement joins TRBV19 to TRBJ1-2, with a possible D match to TRBD1 (6 bases). CDR3 length: 15 amino acids. CDR1 and CDR2 from the germline V gene are LNHDA and SQIVND (reference sequence). Trimming cost V 0 bases and J 4 bases, with 12 bases left between them. In DNA, the CDR3 is TGTGCCAGTAGTATAGATCGTGGCAGGGGCTATGGCTACACCTTC. Translation gives CASSIDRGRGYGYTF.

This clone was observed a handful of times. This chain uses TRBV20-1 with TRBJ1-2; D unresolved. Trimming took off 3 bases at V and 2 bases at J, with 7 bases between the two ends. Germline V lookup: CDR1 DFQATT, CDR2 SNEGSKA (reference sequence). The CDR3 has 12 amino acids. The CDR3 is CSASRENYGYTF. The DNA for the CDR3 is TGCAGTGCTAGTCGGGAGAACTATGGCTACACCTTC.

This clone was detected only a few times. The V call is TRBV7-9, the J call TRBJ2-3; TRBD2 might be the D (5 bases). CDR1 is SEHNR, CDR2 FQNEAQ, per germline (reference sequence). The CDR3 has 19 amino acids. V gave up 5 bases and J gave up 0 bases, with 24 bases separating them. The CDR3 DNA reads TGTGCCAGCAGCCCCCTCGTTTCAGCAGCGGCTTCTAGCACAGATACGCAGTATTTT. Translating gives CASSPLVSAAASSTDTQYF.

This chain uses TRBV24-1 with TRBJ1-2, with TRBD1 matching over 8 bases. J gave up 8 bases and V 0 bases, and 4 bases lay outside the gene matches. The germline V gene has CDR1 KGHDR and CDR2 SFDVKD. This CDR3 is built from 14 residues. Here the CDR3 DNA reads TGTGCCACCAGTGATTTGTACAGGGGGGGCGGCTACACCTTC. Its protein is CATSDLYRGGGYTF.

The rearrangement links TRBV5-6 to TRBJ1-5; 7 positions agree with TRBD1. The CDR3 is 14 amino acids. Germline CDR1 is SGHDT and CDR2 is YYEEEE. V trimming: 4 bases; J trimming: 3 bases; junction bases outside the gene matches: 4. As DNA, the CDR3 is TGTGCCAGCAGCCAGACAGGGTTCAATCAGCCCCAGCATTTT. Protein: CASSQTGFNQPQHF.

This clone was recorded a few times. This chain uses TRBV2 with TRBJ1-4, with 7 bases that match TRBD1. J gave up 5 bases and V 7 bases, and 7 bases lay outside the gene matches. This CDR3 is built from 14 residues. Germline V CDR1 and CDR2: SNHLY, FYNNEI. The CDR3 nucleotides read TGTGCCAGCAACAACCAGGGGGAGAATGAAAAACTGTTTTTT. Amino acids: CASNNQGENEKLFF.

The V call is TRBV5-4, the J call TRBJ2-7, with 11 nucleotides matching TRBD2. The ends lost 1 base at V and 3 bases at J; junction bases unmatched: 6. The germline CDR1 and CDR2 sequences are SGHNT and YYREEE (reference sequence). CDR3 size: 16 residues. CDR3: CASSLNSGGAFYEQYF. CDR3 in DNA: TGTGCCAGCAGCTTGAATAGCGGGGGGGCCTTCTACGAGCAGTACTTC.

V usage is TRBV6-5 and J usage is TRBJ2-7; 10 nucleotides line up with TRBD1. Germline CDR1 is MNHEY and CDR2 is SVGAGI. The CDR3 length is 15 residues. Germline trimming cut 6 bases from V and 5 bases from J; bases unmatched to any gene: 10. CDR3 protein: CASRRPRDRGNEQYF. CDR3 coding DNA: TGTGCCAGCAGGAGACCCCGGGACAGGGGAAACGAGCAGTACTTC.

The J gene is TRBJ1-2, the V gene TRBV15; TRBD1 agrees at 10 bases. The junction had 6 bases not matched to a gene; V was cut back by 3 bases and J by 8 bases. There are 14 residues in the CDR3. Germline-derived CDR1 and CDR2 are LNHNV and YYDKDF (reference sequence). The CDR3 reads CATSSFGTGEGYTF. Written as DNA, the CDR3 is TGTGCCACCAGCAGCTTCGGGACAGGGGAAGGCTACACCTTC. The entire variable domain, with the rest obtained from reference TRBV15 and TRBJ1-2, is as follows: DAMVIQNPRYQVTQFGKPVTLSCSQTLNHNVMYWYQQKSSQAPKLLFHYYDKDFNNEADTPDNFQSRRPNTSFCFLDIRSPGLGDTAMYLCATSSFGTGEGYTFGSGTRLTVV.

The chain employs TRBV5-4 and TRBJ2-1; 8 nucleotides align to TRBD2. Trimming at V came to 4 bases and at J to 7 bases, leaving 13 bases not matched to a gene. Germline CDR1 reads SGHNT; CDR2 reads YYREEE (reference sequence). The CDR3 has 16 amino acids. CDR3 in DNA: TGTGCCAGCAGCCAAACAGCGGGGGTTGGCTTTAATGAGCAGTTCTTC. Translating it yields CASSQTAGVGFNEQFF.

J is TRBJ1-3 and V is TRBV7-8; D remains unclear. CDR1 and CDR2 (germline): SGHVS, FQNEAQ. The V and J ends lost 3 bases and 3 bases respectively, with 12 bases between them. The CDR3 sequence is 15 residues long. The DNA of the CDR3 is TGTGCCAGCAGCTTTGAGGGAGCCCTTGGAAACACCATATATTTT. Translating gives CASSFEGALGNTIYF. Looking up the rest from reference TRBV7-8 and TRBJ1-3 gives the full variable domain: GAGVSQSPRYKVAKRGQDVALRCDPISGHVSLFWYQQALGQGPEFLTYFQNEAQLDKSGLPSDRFFAERPEGSVSTLKIQRTQQEDSAVYLCASSFEGALGNTIYFGEGSWLTVV.

J is TRBJ1-5 and V is TRBV19; D is unresolved. The CDR3 extends over 15 amino acids. CDR1 and CDR2 from the germline V gene are LNHDA and SQIVND (reference sequence). V lost 9 bases, J lost 5 bases, and 20 bases lay in between. CDR3 protein: CASAPTIARYQPQHF. CDR3 in DNA: TGTGCCAGCGCTCCGACGATAGCGCGATATCAGCCCCAGCATTTT.

V usage is TRBV7-9 and J usage is TRBJ1-3; D unresolved. The CDR3 spans 15 residues. CDR1 and CDR2 (germline): SEHNR, FQNEAQ (reference sequence). The germline V and J ends were trimmed by 6 bases and 2 bases, with 14 bases remaining between them. The CDR3, as DNA: TGTGCCAGCAGTATTCTAGAGTTCCCTGGAAACACCATATATTTT. Its translation: CASSILEFPGNTIYF.

This sequence joins TRBV19 and TRBJ1-2; D is perhaps TRBD1 (6 bases). The CDR3 runs 15 residues. Trimming removed 3 bases at V and 0 bases at J, with 11 bases between. The germline CDR1 and CDR2 sequences are LNHDA and SQIVND (reference sequence). The CDR3 here is CASSISDRANYGYTF. The CDR3, as DNA: TGTGCCAGTAGTATCTCGGACAGAGCTAACTATGGCTACACCTTC. Full variable domain (rest looked up from reference TRBV19 and TRBJ1-2): DGGITQSPKYLFRKEGQNVTLSCEQNLNHDAMYWYRQDPGQGLRLIYYSQIVNDFQKGDIAEGYSVSREKKESFPLTVTSAQKNPTAFYLCASSISDRANYGYTFGSGTRLTVV.

J is TRBJ1-4 and V is TRBV10-3; 12 bases align to TRBD1. The CDR3 contains 15 residues. V trimming: 4 bases; J trimming: 10 bases; junction bases outside the gene matches: 7. Germline CDR1 reads ENHRY; CDR2 reads SYGVKD. The CDR3: CAISASGTGGGKLFF. Written as DNA, the CDR3 is TGTGCCATCAGTGCCTCCGGGACAGGGGGCGGAAAACTGTTTTTT.